Listed here are 19 T cell receptor beta chains from one sample, sequenced in a study of blood T cell repertoires in COVID-19. Clones were sequenced by immunoSEQ multiplex PCR, and TCRdb holds only the in-frame ones, with some missing. The table records some 200,000 clones, 70% to 90% of them present only once. The sample comprised peripheral blood. These receptor sequences come from a man in his forties with active or convalescent COVID-19.

The chain links TRBV7-9 to TRBJ1-1; 9 positions match TRBD1. Germline CDR1 is SEHNR and CDR2 is FQNEAQ (reference sequence). This CDR3 region has 17 residues. V shed 5 bases and J 8 bases; nucleotides not matched to a gene: 18. CDR3 sequence (DNA): TGTGCCAGCAGCCCGCCTGGACAGGGGCTAGGGGGAGCCGAAGCTTTCTTT. This codes for CASSPPGQGLGGAEAFF.

The V call is TRBV10-3, the J call TRBJ2-7, with D uncertain. Germline CDR1 and CDR2: ENHRY and SYGVKD. The CDR3 spans 13 residues. The V end was cut by 0 bases, the J end by 3 bases, with 6 bases between. The CDR3, as DNA: TGTGCCATCAGTGAGTCAAACGGCTACGAGCAGTACTTC. Its protein is CAISESNGYEQYF.

The CDR3 spells CASSLERSAIGGSPLHF. In DNA form, the CDR3 reads TGTGCCAGCAGCTTAGAAAGGTCAGCGATCGGCGGATCACCCCTCCACTTT. The J gene is TRBJ1-6, the V gene TRBV7-2; D unresolved. The CDR3 covers 17 residues. V was shortened by 1 base and J by 10 bases, with 20 bases between the two germline ends. Germline V gives CDR1 SGHTA, CDR2 FQGNSA. Variable domain in full (rest from reference TRBV7-2 and TRBJ1-6): GAGVSQSPSNKVTEKGKDVELRCDPISGHTALYWYRQSLGQGLEFLIYFQGNSAPDKSGLPSDRFSAERTGGSVSTLTIQRTQQEDSAVYLCASSLERSAIGGSPLHFGNGTRLTVT.

The chain has TRBV7-9 and TRBJ1-1; D might be TRBD1 (6 bases). CDR1 and CDR2 (germline): SEHNR, FQNEAQ (reference sequence). The CDR3 is 14 amino acids. V lost 3 bases and J 5 bases, leaving 13 bases between the germline ends. CDR3 DNA: TGTGCCAGCAGCTTTGAACAGGGAGGGACTGAAGCTTTCTTT. Translated: CASSFEQGGTEAFF.

The rearrangement links TRBV14 to TRBJ2-3; 10 bases line up with TRBD1. Germline CDR1 is SGHDN and CDR2 is FVKESK. CDR3 length equals 15 residues. V shed 2 bases and J 6 bases; nucleotides not matched to a gene: 5. The CDR3 nucleotides are TGTGCCAGCAGCCAACGGGGACAGGGGATTGATACGCAGTATTTT. Protein product: CASSQRGQGIDTQYF.

The chain employs TRBV11-3 and TRBJ2-1; 7 bases agree with TRBD1. Trimming removed 2 bases from V and 6 bases from J; junction bases left unmatched: 1. In germline, CDR1 is SGHNT, CDR2 YENEEA. The CDR3 length is 13 residues. CDR3 DNA sequence: TGTGCCAGCAGCTTATCAGGGGGCAATGAGCAGTTCTTC. Translation gives CASSLSGGNEQFF. Based on the CDR3 plus reference TRBV11-3 and TRBJ2-1, the full variable domain is EAGVVQSPRYKIIEKKQPVAFWCNPISGHNTLYWYLQNLGQGPELLIRYENEEAVDDSQLPKDRFSAERLKGVDSTLKIQPAELGDSAVYLCASSLSGGNEQFFGPGTRLTVL.

This clone was counted a single time. The chain recombines TRBV29-1 with TRBJ2-3, with D maybe TRBD2 (5 bases). CDR1 and CDR2 (germline): SQVTM, ANQGSEA. The CDR3 runs 15 residues. Trimming took off 5 bases at V and 0 bases at J, with 15 bases between the two ends. For the CDR3, the DNA is TGCAGCGTTTCTAGCCCCACGCCCAGCACAGATACGCAGTATTTT. Amino acids: CSVSSPTPSTDTQYF.

The rearrangement joins TRBV28 to TRBJ1-6; 9 nucleotides align to TRBD1. J was trimmed by 9 bases and V by 0 bases; bases with no gene match: 3. This CDR3 contains 15 residues. Germline CDR1 is MDHEN and CDR2 is SYDVKM. The CDR3 region is CASSLWGQGRSPLHF. The DNA for the CDR3 is TGTGCCAGCAGTTTATGGGGACAGGGTCGTTCACCCCTCCACTTT. The whole variable domain, filled in from reference TRBV28 and TRBJ1-6, reads DVKVTQSSRYLVKRTGEKVFLECVQDMDHENMFWYRQDPGLGLRLIYFSYDVKMKEKGDIPEGYSVSREKKERFSLILESASTNQTSMYLCASSLWGQGRSPLHFGNGTRLTVT.

J is TRBJ1-2 and V is TRBV6-5, with a possible D match to TRBD1 (5 bases). There are 15 residues in the CDR3. V dropped 0 bases and J dropped 8 bases, with 16 bases sitting between them. Germline V gene lookup returns CDR1 MNHEY and CDR2 SVGAGI. The CDR3 coding sequence is TGTGCCAGCAGTTACTCGGGCAGGGTGTCTAGGGGCTACACCTTC. It yields the protein CASSYSGRVSRGYTF.

This chain connects TRBV25-1 to TRBJ1-6, with a possible D match to TRBD1 (5 bases). CDR3 length: 15 amino acids. The ends were cut back, 2 bases at V and 0 bases at J, with 5 bases in the middle. The germline gives CDR1 MGHDK, CDR2 SYGVNS. The DNA for the CDR3 is TGTGCCAGCAGTGAAGACAGCTCCTATAATTCACCCCTCCACTTT. Translating it yields CASSEDSSYNSPLHF.

The CDR3 reads CASSLVQGPSGNTIYF. CDR3 bases: TGCGCCAGCAGCTTGGTCCAGGGGCCCTCTGGAAACACCATATATTTT. The chain uses TRBV5-1 and TRBJ1-3, with D maybe TRBD1 (6 bases). The germline CDR1 and CDR2 sequences are SGHRS and YFSETQ. The CDR3 length is 16 residues. The V gene lost 0 bases and the J gene lost 0 bases, with 10 bases spanning the gap.

The chain has TRBV11-1 and TRBJ2-5; D might be TRBD2 (6 bases). The V and J ends lost 0 bases and 3 bases respectively, with 11 bases between them. The CDR3 has 15 residues. CDR1 and CDR2 from the germline V gene are SGHAT and FQDESV (reference sequence). The CDR3 sequence: CASSLAGLKEETQYF. CDR3 DNA: TGTGCCAGCAGCTTAGCGGGACTGAAAGAAGAGACCCAGTACTTC.

CDR3 residues: CASSQELMAGEPQHF. Here the CDR3 DNA reads TGTGCCAGCAGCCAAGAATTGATGGCAGGGGAGCCCCAGCATTTT. This chain joins TRBV3-1 (or the pseudogene TRBV3-2) and TRBJ1-5, with a possible D match to TRBD1 (6 bases). The germline V and J ends were trimmed by 0 bases and 8 bases, with 14 bases remaining between them. This CDR3 contains 15 residues. Germline V gene lookup returns CDR1 LGHDT and CDR2 YNNKEL (reference sequence).

The chain combines TRBV29-1 with TRBJ1-2, with D hard to call. The CDR3 runs to 12 residues. Per the germline V gene, CDR1 is SQVTM and CDR2 is ANQGSEA. V lost 1 base, J lost 6 bases, and 9 bases lay in between. CDR3 nucleotides: TGCAGCGTTGAAGCACAGCCAAATGGCTACACCTTC. Translating it yields CSVEAQPNGYTF.

The chain has TRBV2 and TRBJ1-1, with TRBD1 matching over 8 bases. The CDR3 is 13 amino acids. V shed 6 bases and J 4 bases; nucleotides not matched to a gene: 4. Germline CDR1 and CDR2: SNHLY and FYNNEI. CDR3 residues: CASSSGTGTEAFF. The CDR3 bases are TGTGCCAGCAGCTCTGGGACAGGCACTGAAGCTTTCTTT.

The chain links TRBV4-2 to TRBJ1-3, with a weak D call TRBD1 (6 bases). The V end was cut by 1 base, the J end by 2 bases, with 12 bases between. The CDR3 consists of 16 residues. The V gene's germline CDR1 is LGHNA and CDR2 YNFKEQ. CDR3 region: CASSQGPNRAGNTIYF. The CDR3 DNA sequence: TGTGCCAGCAGCCAAGGACCGAACAGGGCTGGAAACACCATATATTTT.

This chain joins TRBV6-5 and TRBJ2-7; 7 bases match TRBD2. CDR1 and CDR2 from the germline V gene are MNHEY and SVGAGI. V was clipped by 0 bases and J by 8 bases; unmatched bases: 10. The CDR3 is made up of 15 amino acids. Here the CDR3 reads CASSYSGGGGFQQYF. CDR3 nucleotide sequence: TGTGCCAGCAGTTACTCGGGCGGGGGAGGTTTTCAGCAGTACTTC.

A word on this clone: A read error may account for a junction end that differs from germline. The J gene is TRBJ2-1, the V gene TRBV6-5, with 12 nucleotides matching TRBD2. The length of the CDR3 is 13 residues. Germline V lookup: CDR1 MNHEY, CDR2 SVGAGI. CDR3 residues: CASSTRRTSGEVF. In DNA, the CDR3 is TGTGCCAGCAGTACTCGGAGGACTAGCGGGGAGGTCTTC.

Here the CDR3 reads CASSPRNTGELFF. DNA for the CDR3: TGTGCCAGCAGTCCTAGGAACACCGGGGAGCTGTTTTTT. This sequence joins TRBV28 and TRBJ2-2; D is undetermined. Germline CDR1 MDHEN, CDR2 SYDVKM. This CDR3 is built from 13 residues. V gave up 5 bases and J gave up 1 base, with 5 bases separating them. Filled out from reference TRBV28 and TRBJ2-2, the complete variable domain reads DVKVTQSSRYLVKRTGEKVFLECVQDMDHENMFWYRQDPGLGLRLIYFSYDVKMKEKGDIPEGYSVSREKKERFSLILESASTNQTSMYLCASSPRNTGELFFGEGSRLTVL.